The entry below gives a single T cell receptor beta chain sequence along with its context. Data came from immunoSEQ multiplex PCR; TCRdb stores just in-frame clones and leaves some out. This table holds roughly 150,000 clones, 75% to 90% found once. The data belong to a study of lymphopenia after photon versus proton radiotherapy. V was clipped by 5 bases and J by 2 bases, with 10 bases between them. Germline V gives CDR1 SEHNR, CDR2 FQNEAQ (reference sequence). The CDR3 is made up of 13 amino acids. The material sequenced was peripheral blood, taken from a patient treated with photon-based radiotherapy. The source of this sequence is a man between 50 and 59 years old with gastric cancer. The rearrangement links TRBV7-9 to TRBJ2-7; D may be TRBD2 (6 bases). In DNA, the CDR3 is TGTGCCAGCAGCCACTCGGGGGCCTACGAGCAGTACTTC. It codes for CASSHSGAYEQYF.